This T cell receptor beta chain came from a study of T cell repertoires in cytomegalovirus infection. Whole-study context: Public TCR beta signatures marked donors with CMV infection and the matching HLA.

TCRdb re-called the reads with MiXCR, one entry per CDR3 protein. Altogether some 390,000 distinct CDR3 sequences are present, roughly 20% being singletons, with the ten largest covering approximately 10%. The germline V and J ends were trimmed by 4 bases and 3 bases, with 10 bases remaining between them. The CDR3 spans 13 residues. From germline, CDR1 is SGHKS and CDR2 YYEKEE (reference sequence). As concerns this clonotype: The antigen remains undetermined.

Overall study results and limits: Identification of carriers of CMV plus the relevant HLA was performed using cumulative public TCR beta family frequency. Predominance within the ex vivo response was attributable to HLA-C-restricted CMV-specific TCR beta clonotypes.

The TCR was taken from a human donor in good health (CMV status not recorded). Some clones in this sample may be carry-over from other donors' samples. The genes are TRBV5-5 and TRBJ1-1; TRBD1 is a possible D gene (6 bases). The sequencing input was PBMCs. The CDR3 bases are TGTGCCAGCAGCCCAGAGGGGGACACTGAAGCTTTCTTT. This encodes CASSPEGDTEAFF. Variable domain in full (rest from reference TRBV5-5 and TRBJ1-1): DAGVTQSPTHLIKTRGQQVTLRCSPISGHKSVSWYQQVLGQGPQFIFQYYEKEERGRGNFPDRFSARQFPNYSSELNVNALLLGDSALYLCASSPEGDTEAFFGQGTRLTVV.